The 13 T cell receptor beta chains below all came from one sample that was sequenced in a study of shared clonotypes between healthy human individuals. Data came from immunoSEQ multiplex PCR; TCRdb stores just in-frame clones and leaves some out. The sample gives 2 million to 2.5 million clones, about 90% of which show up once; approximately 0.4% is in the top ten. Sequencing was carried out using naive CD4+ T cells from PBMCs. As to subset: CD45RA+ positively selected. The receptors originated from a man aged 18-30 years in good health. Some clones in this sample may be carry-over from other donors' samples.

This clone has more than one count but fewer than ten. This chain's CDR3 is CASSIAGQANVLTF. CDR3 nucleotide sequence: TGTGCCAGTAGTATAGCGGGGCAAGCCAACGTCCTGACTTTC. The rearrangement links TRBV19 to TRBJ2-6, with D perhaps given as TRBD1 or TRBD2 (5 bases each). The length of the CDR3 is 14 residues. Germline V gene lookup returns CDR1 LNHDA and CDR2 SQIVND (reference sequence). Trimming took 1 base from V and 7 from J, leaving 8 bases between them.

This clone was detected only once. CDR3 protein: CASSHTRPSGSNEQFF. In DNA, the CDR3 is TGCGCCAGCAGCCATACTAGGCCTAGCGGGAGTAATGAGCAGTTCTTC. The V call is TRBV4-1, the J call TRBJ2-1; TRBD2 matches 10 bases. Looked up from germline, CDR1 is MGHRA and CDR2 is YSYEKL. The CDR3 sequence is 16 residues long. V gave up 3 bases and J gave up 7 bases; unmatched junction bases: 9.

The chain uses TRBV5-4 and TRBJ2-1; D is perhaps TRBD1 (5 bases). The V end lost 5 bases, the J end lost 9 bases, and 12 bases lay between the germline ends. This CDR3 contains 12 residues. Germline values: CDR1 SGHNT, CDR2 YYREEE (reference sequence). CDR3 sequence: CASSPMGREQFF. Written as DNA, the CDR3 is TGTGCCAGCAGTCCCATGGGGCGTGAGCAGTTCTTC.

This clone was seen a single time. The J gene is TRBJ1-2, the V gene TRBV28, with 8 positions matching TRBD1. The V and J ends lost 7 bases and 2 bases, in that order; junction bases with no gene match: 6. The CDR3 runs 14 residues. Germline CDR1 MDHEN, CDR2 SYDVKM. Here the CDR3 reads CASTWTGPNYGYTF. The DNA of the CDR3 is TGTGCCAGCACCTGGACAGGGCCGAACTATGGCTACACCTTC.

The chain couples TRBV5-1 to TRBJ2-7; the D gene is possibly TRBD1 (5 bases). The CDR3 runs to 14 residues. Per germline, CDR1 SGHRS and CDR2 YFSETQ. The ends were cut back, 0 bases at V and 6 bases at J, with 13 bases in the middle. The CDR3 region has the DNA TGCGCCAGCAGCTTGGGGGTGGGGCTGGGCGAGCAGTACTTC. Amino acids: CASSLGVGLGEQYF.

The V and J genes are TRBV28 and TRBJ1-5, with D maybe TRBD1 (5 bases). V was cut by 7 bases and J by 6 bases, with 10 bases left in between. Per germline, CDR1 MDHEN and CDR2 SYDVKM. CDR3 size: 12 residues. CDR3: CASNPGLQPQHF. CDR3 DNA sequence: TGTGCCAGCAACCCGGGACTTCAGCCCCAGCATTTT.

This clone appeared once. The chain links TRBV2 to TRBJ1-4, with D possibly TRBD1 on 5 matching bases. The CDR3 sequence is 12 residues long. Germline CDR1 and CDR2: SNHLY and FYNNEI. The germline V and J ends were trimmed by 8 bases and 8 bases, with 12 bases remaining between them. The CDR3 DNA follows: TGTGCCAGCCGAGCCAGGGAGGAAAAACTGTTTTTT. It yields the protein CASRAREEKLFF.

The V call is TRBV15, the J call TRBJ1-5; no definite D call. The CDR3 length is 16 residues. Trimming took off 0 bases at V and 4 bases at J, with 13 bases between the two ends. Germline V gene sequence: CDR1 LNHNV, CDR2 YYDKDF (reference sequence). CDR3 loop: CATSRDRLLVNQPQHF. The CDR3 DNA follows: TGTGCCACCAGCAGAGATCGTTTACTGGTGAATCAGCCCCAGCATTTT.

The chain links TRBV4-2 to TRBJ1-1, with D unclear. This CDR3 spans 17 amino acids. Deletions cut 0 bases from V and 5 bases from J, with 19 bases between. Germline V gives CDR1 LGHNA, CDR2 YNFKEQ. This chain's CDR3 is CASSQDGQRVRATEAFF. The DNA of the CDR3 is TGTGCCAGCAGCCAAGATGGGCAACGTGTGAGGGCTACTGAAGCTTTCTTT.

In the case of this clone: This sample includes further DNA sequences coding for the same CDR3. CDR3 sequence reads: CASSPGTSNQPQHF. The CDR3 bases are TGTGCCAGCTCACCGGGGACTAGCAATCAGCCCCAGCATTTT. The J gene is TRBJ1-5, the V gene TRBV18, with D possibly TRBD1 on 5 matching bases. Looked up from germline, CDR1 is KGHSH and CDR2 is LQKENI. The germline V and J ends were trimmed by 3 bases and 0 bases, with 6 bases remaining between them. The CDR3 spans 14 residues.

This chain links TRBV7-3 with TRBJ2-1; weak D call: TRBD2 (5 bases). Germline V gene sequence: CDR1 SGHTA, CDR2 FQGTGA. This CDR3 spans 16 amino acids. Trimming stripped 0 bases from V and 0 bases from J, with 9 bases between. CDR3 bases: TGTGCCAGCAGCTTAACGACTACAAGCTCCTACAATGAGCAGTTCTTC. Protein: CASSLTTTSSYNEQFF. Supplemented by reference TRBV7-3 and TRBJ2-1, the full variable domain reads GAGVSQTPSNKVTEKGKYVELRCDPISGHTALYWYRQSLGQGPEFLIYFQGTGAADDSGLPNDRFFAVRPEGSVSTLKIQRTERGDSAVYLCASSLTTTSSYNEQFFGPGTRLTVL.

The chain has TRBV18 and TRBJ1-1; D possibly corresponds to TRBD1 (6 bases). Looked up from germline, CDR1 is KGHSH and CDR2 is LQKENI. Trimming pared 4 bases from V and 2 bases from J, leaving 14 bases between. The CDR3 is made up of 15 amino acids. In DNA, the CDR3 is TGTGCCAGCTCACGATCCGGGACACCTAACACTGAAGCTTTCTTT. This codes for CASSRSGTPNTEAFF.

Remarks on this clone: Other DNA sequences in the same sample also yield this CDR3. The chain employs TRBV5-4 and TRBJ1-2; D gene uncertain. The germline CDR1 and CDR2 sequences are SGHNT and YYREEE (reference sequence). V was cut by 0 bases and J by 4 bases, with 7 bases left in between. The CDR3 spans 13 residues. The CDR3 DNA sequence: TGTGCCAGCAGCTTGGGGGGTAGCTATGGCTACACCTTC. This gives the protein CASSLGGSYGYTF.